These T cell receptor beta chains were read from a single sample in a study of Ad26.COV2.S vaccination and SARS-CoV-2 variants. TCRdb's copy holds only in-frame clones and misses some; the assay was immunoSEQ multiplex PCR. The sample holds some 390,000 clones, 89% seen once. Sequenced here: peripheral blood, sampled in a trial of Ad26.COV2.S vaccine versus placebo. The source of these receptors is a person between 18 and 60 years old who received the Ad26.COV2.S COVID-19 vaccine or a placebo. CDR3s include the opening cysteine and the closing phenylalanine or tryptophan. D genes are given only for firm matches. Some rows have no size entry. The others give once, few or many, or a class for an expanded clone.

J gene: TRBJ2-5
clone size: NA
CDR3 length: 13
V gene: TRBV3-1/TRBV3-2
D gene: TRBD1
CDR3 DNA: TGTGCCAGCAGCCAAGCACAGGGGGGGACCCAGTACTTC
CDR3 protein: CASSQAQGGTQYF

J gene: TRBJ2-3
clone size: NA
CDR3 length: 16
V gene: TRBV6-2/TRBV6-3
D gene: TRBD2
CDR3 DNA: TGTGCCAGCAGTACCCCATTAGCGGGGGGGGCGGATACGCAGTATTTT
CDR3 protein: CASSTPLAGGADTQYF

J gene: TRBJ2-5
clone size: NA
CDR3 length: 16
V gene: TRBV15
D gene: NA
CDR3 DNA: TGTGCCACCAGCCAAGCCCCATCAAGCGGCCAAGAGACCCAGTACTTC
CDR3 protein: CATSQAPSSGQETQYF

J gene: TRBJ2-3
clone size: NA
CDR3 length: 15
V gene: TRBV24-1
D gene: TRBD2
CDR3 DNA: TGTGCCACCAGTGACCCGACTAGCACACCAGATACGCAGTATTTT
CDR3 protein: CATSDPTSTPDTQYF

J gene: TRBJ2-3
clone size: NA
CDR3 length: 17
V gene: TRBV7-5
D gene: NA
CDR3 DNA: TGTGCCAGAAGCTTCTCCGTACTAGCGGACACTGCAGATACGCAGTATTTT
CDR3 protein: CARSFSVLADTADTQYF

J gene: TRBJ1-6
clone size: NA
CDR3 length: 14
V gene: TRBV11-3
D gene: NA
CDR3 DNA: TGTGCCAGCAGCTTATCCCCCGATAATTCACCCCTCCACTTT
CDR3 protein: CASSLSPDNSPLHF

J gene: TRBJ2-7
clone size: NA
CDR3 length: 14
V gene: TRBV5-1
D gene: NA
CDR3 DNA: TGCGCCAGCAGCTCCCGGGACGGGGGTTACGAGCAGTACTTC
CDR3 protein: CASSSRDGGYEQYF

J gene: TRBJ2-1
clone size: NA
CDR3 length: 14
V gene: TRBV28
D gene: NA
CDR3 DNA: TGTGCCAGCAGTTCTTACAGGGAACAAGATGAGCAGTTCTTC
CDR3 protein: CASSSYREQDEQFF

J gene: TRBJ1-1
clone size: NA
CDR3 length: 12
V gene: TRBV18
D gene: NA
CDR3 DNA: TGTGCCAGCTCACCATCACACACCGAAGCTTTCTTT
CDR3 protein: CASSPSHTEAFF

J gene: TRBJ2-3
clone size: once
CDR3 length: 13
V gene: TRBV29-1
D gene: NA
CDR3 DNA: TGCAGCGTTGAAGTAGCGGGCACAGATACGCAGTATTTT
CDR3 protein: CSVEVAGTDTQYF

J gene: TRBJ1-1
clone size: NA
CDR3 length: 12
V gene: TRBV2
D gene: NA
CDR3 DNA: TGTGCCAGCAGTCCCATGAACACTGAAGCTTTCTTT
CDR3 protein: CASSPMNTEAFF

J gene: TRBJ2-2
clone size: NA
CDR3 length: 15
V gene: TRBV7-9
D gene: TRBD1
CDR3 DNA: TGTGCCAGCAGCAACCGGGACAGGGGACCCGGGGAGCTGTTTTTT
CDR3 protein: CASSNRDRGPGELFF

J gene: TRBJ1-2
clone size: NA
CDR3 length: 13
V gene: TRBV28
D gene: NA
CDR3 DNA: TGTGCCAGCACTCACACAGGGAACTATGGCTACACCTTC
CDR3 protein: CASTHTGNYGYTF

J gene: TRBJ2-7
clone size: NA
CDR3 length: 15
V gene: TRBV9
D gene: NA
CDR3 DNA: TGTGCCAGCAGCCCCGCGGAAGGGGCCACCTACGAGCAGTACTTC
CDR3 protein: CASSPAEGATYEQYF

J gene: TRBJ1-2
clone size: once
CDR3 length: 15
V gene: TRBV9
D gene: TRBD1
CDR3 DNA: TGTGCCAGCAGCCCGTGGGACAGTGGGGGGTATGGCTACACCTTC
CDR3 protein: CASSPWDSGGYGYTF

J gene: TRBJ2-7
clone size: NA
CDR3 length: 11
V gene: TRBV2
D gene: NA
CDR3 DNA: TGTGCCAGCAGTGAAGCAGACGAGCAGTACTTC
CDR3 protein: CASSEADEQYF

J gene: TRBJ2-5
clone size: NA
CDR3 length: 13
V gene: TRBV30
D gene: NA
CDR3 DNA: TGTGCCTGGAGGGACTCCCGGCAAGAGACCCAGTACTTC
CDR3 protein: CAWRDSRQETQYF

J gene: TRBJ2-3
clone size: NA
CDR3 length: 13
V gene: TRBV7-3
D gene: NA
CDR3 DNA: TGTGCCAGCAGCTCCATACACACAGATACGCAGTATTTT
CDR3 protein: CASSSIHTDTQYF

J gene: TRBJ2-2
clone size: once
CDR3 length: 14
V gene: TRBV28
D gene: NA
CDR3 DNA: TGTGCCAGCAGTGTCCGGTTAGGCACCGGGGAGCTGTTTTTT
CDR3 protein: CASSVRLGTGELFF

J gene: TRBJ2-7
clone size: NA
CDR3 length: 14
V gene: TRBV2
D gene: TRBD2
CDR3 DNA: TGTGCCAGCAGTGAGGGACTAGCGGTGTACGAGCAGTACTTC
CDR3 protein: CASSEGLAVYEQYF

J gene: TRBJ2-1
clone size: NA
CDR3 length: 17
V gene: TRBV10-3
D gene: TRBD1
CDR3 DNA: TGTGCCATCAGTGAGTTATCCGGGACAGGGATTGTAAATGAGCAGTTCTTC
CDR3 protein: CAISELSGTGIVNEQFF

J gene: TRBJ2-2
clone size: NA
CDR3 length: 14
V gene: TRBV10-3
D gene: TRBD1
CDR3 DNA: TGTGCCATCAGTGTCCAGGGGGCGACCGGGGAGCTGTTTTTT
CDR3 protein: CAISVQGATGELFF

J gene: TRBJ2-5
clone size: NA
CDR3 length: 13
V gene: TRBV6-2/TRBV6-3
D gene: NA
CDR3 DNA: TGTGCCAGCAGCCCGACAGGCCAAGGGACCCAGTACTTC
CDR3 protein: CASSPTGQGTQYF

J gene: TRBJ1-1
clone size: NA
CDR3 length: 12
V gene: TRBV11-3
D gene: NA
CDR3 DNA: TGTGCCAGCAGCTCTACCGGGGCTGAAGCTTTCTTT
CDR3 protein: CASSSTGAEAFF

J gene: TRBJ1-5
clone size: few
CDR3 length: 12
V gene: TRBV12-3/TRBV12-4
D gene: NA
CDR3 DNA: TGTGCCAGCAGTTTAGTGAATCAGCCCCAGCATTTT
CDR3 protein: CASSLVNQPQHF

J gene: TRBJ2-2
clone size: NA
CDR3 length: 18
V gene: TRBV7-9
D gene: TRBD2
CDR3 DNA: TGTGCCAGCAGCTCTCCGGGACTAGCGGGAGGGCCCGGCGGGGAGCTGTTTTTT
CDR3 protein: CASSSPGLAGGPGGELFF

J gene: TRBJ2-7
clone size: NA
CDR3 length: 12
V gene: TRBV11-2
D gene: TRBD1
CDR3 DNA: TGTGCCAGCAGTTTTACAGGGGTCGAGCAGTACTTC
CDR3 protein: CASSFTGVEQYF

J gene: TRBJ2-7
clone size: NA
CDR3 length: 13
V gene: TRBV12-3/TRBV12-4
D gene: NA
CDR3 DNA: TGTGCCAGCAGTGGAGGACAGTCCGGCGAGCAGTACTTC
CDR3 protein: CASSGGQSGEQYF

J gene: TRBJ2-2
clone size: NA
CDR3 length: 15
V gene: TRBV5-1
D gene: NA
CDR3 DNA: TGCGCCAGCACTAAAACAGGGTCGGACACCGGGGAGCTGTTTTTT
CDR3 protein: CASTKTGSDTGELFF

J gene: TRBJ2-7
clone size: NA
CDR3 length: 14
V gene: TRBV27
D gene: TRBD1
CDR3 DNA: TGTGCCAGCAGTGCGCGGGGGACAGGGCTAGAGCAGTACTTC
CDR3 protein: CASSARGTGLEQYF

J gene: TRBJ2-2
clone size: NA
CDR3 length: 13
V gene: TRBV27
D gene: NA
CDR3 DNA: TGTGCCTCTTCGTCTTGGAACACCGGGGAGCTGTTTTTT
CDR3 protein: CASSSWNTGELFF

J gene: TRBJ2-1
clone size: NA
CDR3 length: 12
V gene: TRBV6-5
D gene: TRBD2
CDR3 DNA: TGTGCCAGCAGTCGGGAGGGGAATGAGCAGTTCTTC
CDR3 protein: CASSREGNEQFF

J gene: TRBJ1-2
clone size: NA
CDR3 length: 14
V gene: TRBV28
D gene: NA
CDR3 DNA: TGTGCCAGCAGTGCGCCGGGGCGCATCTATGGCTACACCTTC
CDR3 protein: CASSAPGRIYGYTF

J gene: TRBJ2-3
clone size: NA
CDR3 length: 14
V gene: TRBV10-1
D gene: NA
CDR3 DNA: TGCGCCAGCAGTGAGGACTACCGAACAGATACGCAGTATTTT
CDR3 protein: CASSEDYRTDTQYF

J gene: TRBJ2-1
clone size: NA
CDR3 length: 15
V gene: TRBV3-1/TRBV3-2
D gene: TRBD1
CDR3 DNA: TGTGCCAGCAGCCGGGACAGGGCGATAATCGGTGAGCAGTTCTTC
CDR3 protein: CASSRDRAIIGEQFF

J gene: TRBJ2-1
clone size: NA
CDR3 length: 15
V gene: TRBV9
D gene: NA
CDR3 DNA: TGTGCCAGCAGCGTAGGGTTAAGCTCCTACAATGAGCAGTTCTTC
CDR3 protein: CASSVGLSSYNEQFF

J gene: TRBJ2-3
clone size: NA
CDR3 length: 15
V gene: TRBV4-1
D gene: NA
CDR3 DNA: TGCGCCAGCAGCCAAGATCCCACCGAGAGAGATACGCAGTATTTT
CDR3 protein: CASSQDPTERDTQYF